The clone carrying this TCR beta chain was detected a few times. The data were obtained in a study of cytomegalovirus exposure and HLA in healthy donors. Primers included in the PCR were 60 Vbeta and 13 Jbeta primers. Sequenced by immunoSEQ multiplex PCR; TCRdb stores in-frame clones only, minus some. Among 150,000 or so clones, about three quarters were seen once, and the ten largest hold 6.3%. The V and J ends lost 4 bases and 5 bases, in that order; junction bases with no gene match: 6. Germline CDR1 is SGHTS and CDR2 is YDEGEE. The CDR3 length is 14 residues. The receptor was isolated from a man aged 35-49 years in good health and CMV-seropositive. V gene TRBV5-8 combines with J gene TRBJ2-7, with 10 bases fitting TRBD1. Sequencing was carried out using PBMCs. The CDR3 region is CASSPGTGADEQYF. DNA for the CDR3: TGTGCCAGCAGCCCAGGGACAGGGGCGGACGAGCAGTACTTC. Filled out from reference TRBV5-8 and TRBJ2-7, the complete variable domain reads EAGVTQSPTHLIKTRGQQATLRCSPISGHTSVYWYQQALGLGLQFLLWYDEGEERNRGNFPPRFSGRQFPNYSSELNVNALELEDSALYLCASSPGTGADEQYFGPGTRLTVT.